The 27 T cell receptor beta chains reported below all come from one sample, sequenced in a study of blood T cell repertoires in COVID-19. This table comes from immunoSEQ multiplex PCR, and its TCRdb copy is limited to in-frame clones, with some not included. The sample yields hundreds of thousands of clones, around 87% seen once. The sample consisted of peripheral blood. These receptors were collected from a woman aged 45-65 years with active or convalescent COVID-19.

The chain has TRBV10-1 and TRBJ2-1; TRBD2 matches 7 bases. The J segment lost 9 bases and the V segment lost 8 bases, leaving 10 bases of the junction unmatched. The CDR3 is 13 amino acids. In germline, CDR1 is WNHNN, CDR2 SYGVQD (reference sequence). CDR3 sequence reads: CASEERDGGEQFF. The CDR3 nucleotides are TGCGCCAGCGAGGAGCGGGACGGGGGTGAGCAGTTCTTC.

The genes are TRBV28 and TRBJ2-7, with 8 bases fitting TRBD1. With 2 bases clipped from V and 4 bases from J, the junction kept 7 bases outside the gene matches. Germline CDR1 and CDR2: MDHEN and SYDVKM. The CDR3 covers 15 residues. In nucleotides, the CDR3 is TGTGCCAGCAGTTTACAGGGGGCTGGGGGGTACGAGCAGTACTTC. Its protein product is CASSLQGAGGYEQYF.

V gene TRBV4-2 combines with J gene TRBJ1-2; D unresolved. Trimming stripped 1 base from V and 4 bases from J, with 13 bases between. This CDR3 spans 15 amino acids. CDR1 LGHNA and CDR2 YNFKEQ come from the germline V gene. The CDR3 reads CASSQAERRGYGYTF. For the CDR3, the DNA is TGTGCCAGCAGCCAAGCGGAGAGACGTGGCTATGGCTACACCTTC.

The V call is TRBV4-3, the J call TRBJ2-7; maybe TRBD2 (6 bases). The CDR3 length is 15 residues. Germline V gene lookup returns CDR1 LGHNA and CDR2 YSLEER. Trimming stripped 1 base from V and 6 bases from J, with 16 bases between. CDR3: CASSQVGGADIEQYF. The DNA for the CDR3 is TGCGCCAGCAGCCAAGTCGGCGGGGCGGATATCGAGCAGTACTTC.

The CDR3: CASSVAGGASGRAGNEQFF. The CDR3, as DNA: TGTGCCAGCAGCGTAGCCGGGGGAGCCAGCGGGAGGGCTGGCAATGAGCAGTTCTTC. The V gene is TRBV9, the J gene TRBJ2-1, with 10 bases fitting TRBD2. The germline CDR1 and CDR2 sequences are SGDLS and YYNGEE. This CDR3 contains 19 residues. V was clipped by 0 bases and J by 6 bases; unmatched bases: 15.

The count of this clone is one. This chain uses TRBV18 with TRBJ2-3, with 10 bases that match TRBD1. CDR1 and CDR2 from the germline V gene are KGHSH and LQKENI. V lost 6 bases, J lost 4 bases, and 10 bases stayed unmatched. This CDR3 spans 16 amino acids. DNA of the CDR3: TGTGCCAGCTCTCCTCCGGGACAGGGGAGCGCAGATACGCAGTATTTT. It yields the protein CASSPPGQGSADTQYF.

The genes are TRBV3-1 (or the pseudogene TRBV3-2) and TRBJ2-1; 7 positions match TRBD2. With V trimmed by 1 base and J by 8 bases, 8 bases remained unmatched. Per germline, CDR1 LGHDT and CDR2 YNNKEL (reference sequence). The CDR3 length is 15 residues. The chain's CDR3 is CASSQAASGVHEQFF. The CDR3 DNA sequence: TGTGCCAGCAGCCAAGCGGCCAGCGGGGTTCATGAGCAGTTCTTC.

The chain links TRBV7-9 to TRBJ1-3; 9 bases agree with TRBD1. The CDR3 extends over 15 amino acids. Trimming removed 4 bases from V and 6 bases from J; junction bases left unmatched: 7. Germline assignment: CDR1 SEHNR and CDR2 FQNEAQ (reference sequence). CDR3 bases: TGTGCCAGCAGCTCTCCATGGACAGGGGAAAACACCATATATTTT. Encoded protein: CASSSPWTGENTIYF.

CDR3 nucleotides: TGTGCCAGCAGCCCAGAGCTAACCAAAAACATTCAGTACTTC. Protein: CASSPELTKNIQYF. The J gene is TRBJ2-4, the V gene TRBV4-2; the D is unclear. CDR1 LGHNA and CDR2 YNFKEQ come from the germline V gene. The V end lost 4 bases, the J end lost 2 bases, and 9 bases lay between the germline ends. This CDR3 region has 14 residues.

This chain connects TRBV25-1 to TRBJ1-3, with D possibly being TRBD1 (5 bases). Germline CDR1 and CDR2: MGHDK and SYGVNS. The CDR3 is made up of 13 amino acids. Trimming left V 7 bases short and J 3 bases short, with 10 bases between. Here the CDR3 reads CASMGGNGNTIYF. The CDR3 DNA follows: TGTGCCAGCATGGGGGGGAATGGAAACACCATATATTTT. The full variable domain, rest sourced from reference TRBV25-1 and TRBJ1-3, is EADIYQTPRYLVIGTGKKITLECSQTMGHDKMYWYQQDPGMELHLIHYSYGVNSTEKGDLSSESTVSRIRTEHFPLTLESARPSHTSQYLCASMGGNGNTIYFGEGSWLTVV.

The chain couples TRBV5-4 to TRBJ2-5; 7 bases fit TRBD2. CDR1 is SGHNT, CDR2 YYREEE, per germline (reference sequence). V gave up 1 base and J gave up 3 bases; unmatched junction bases: 0. The CDR3 covers 13 residues. The CDR3 DNA is TGTGCCAGCAGCTTGCTAGCGGAAGAGACCCAGTACTTC. The encoded protein is CASSLLAEETQYF.

J is TRBJ2-1 and V is TRBV7-2; unclear D gene. This CDR3 has 14 residues. The V end lost 2 bases, the J end lost 7 bases, and 12 bases lay between the germline ends. Germline V CDR1 and CDR2: SGHTA, FQGNSA. CDR3 DNA: TGTGCCAGCAGCTTAAATCTTTTCGAGAATGAGCAGTTCTTC. It translates to CASSLNLFENEQFF.

This clone was seen more than once but under ten times. This chain joins TRBV27 and TRBJ2-7; D may be TRBD2 (5 bases). Trimming removed 5 bases at V and 2 bases at J, with 13 bases between. Germline loops: CDR1 MNHEY, CDR2 SMNVEV (reference sequence). This CDR3 has 14 residues. CDR3 sequence (DNA): TGTGCCAGCAGTAGGACTGGATTGACCTACGAGCAGTACTTC. Protein sequence: CASSRTGLTYEQYF.

This chain links TRBV7-2 with TRBJ1-1, with a tentative D call TRBD1 (6 bases). Trimming removed 1 base at V and 4 bases at J, with 7 bases between. Germline assignment: CDR1 SGHTA and CDR2 FQGNSA. There are 13 residues in the CDR3. DNA of the CDR3: TGTGCCAGCAGCTTAGACAGGGCCACTGAAGCTTTCTTT. Protein: CASSLDRATEAFF.

This clone was seen a single time. This rearrangement joins TRBV10-3 to TRBJ1-3; 7 bases match TRBD1. The CDR3 extends over 14 amino acids. V lost 4 bases, J lost 4 bases, and 4 bases stayed unmatched. Germline V gene data show CDR1 as ENHRY and CDR2 as SYGVKD. The CDR3: CAISVQGNGNTIYF. The CDR3 nucleotides are TGTGCCATCAGTGTACAGGGGAACGGAAACACCATATATTTT.

The V and J genes are TRBV6-5 and TRBJ2-3; D possibly corresponds to TRBD2 (7 bases). The CDR3 runs to 16 residues. The ends were cut back, 3 bases at V and 4 bases at J, with 17 bases in the middle. Germline loops: CDR1 MNHEY, CDR2 SVGAGI. The CDR3 sequence is CASSYPGGGPADTQYF. The CDR3 bases are TGTGCCAGCAGTTATCCTGGGGGGGGGCCGGCAGATACGCAGTATTTT.

As to this clone: Other nucleotide sequences from this sample produce the same CDR3. The chain has TRBV30 and TRBJ2-1; D is possibly TRBD1 (5 bases). The CDR3 consists of 12 residues. Germline CDR1 reads GTSNPN; CDR2 reads SVGIG (reference sequence). The V gene lost 0 bases and the J gene lost 6 bases, with 6 bases spanning the gap. In nucleotides, the CDR3 is TGTGCCTGGAGTGTAAGGGGCAATGAGCAGTTCTTC. It is translated as CAWSVRGNEQFF.

The chain uses TRBV24-1 and TRBJ2-7; 9 bases map to TRBD1. The ends lost 4 bases at V and 3 bases at J; junction bases unmatched: 6. CDR3 size: 15 residues. The germline gives CDR1 KGHDR, CDR2 SFDVKD. The CDR3 region is CATSDPGQGIYEQYF. The CDR3 DNA reads as TGTGCCACCAGTGACCCGGGACAGGGTATCTACGAGCAGTACTTC.

The chain is built from TRBV7-2 and TRBJ1-3; no firm D call. V gave up 1 base and J gave up 9 bases, with 10 bases separating them. There are 13 residues in the CDR3. Per the germline V gene, CDR1 is SGHTA and CDR2 is FQGNSA. This CDR3 reads CASSLGGEVTIYF. CDR3 DNA: TGTGCCAGCAGCTTAGGCGGAGAGGTCACCATATATTTT.

The chain employs TRBV15 and TRBJ2-1; tentative D call: TRBD2 (5 bases). The CDR3 sequence is 16 residues long. V lost 3 bases, J lost 2 bases, and 14 bases lay in between. Germline lookup yields CDR1 LNHNV and CDR2 YYDKDF (reference sequence). The CDR3 loop reads CATSREVYGTYNEQFF. The CDR3 nucleotides read TGTGCCACCAGCAGGGAGGTCTACGGAACCTACAATGAGCAGTTCTTC. The complete variable domain, with remaining parts taken from reference TRBV15 and TRBJ2-1, reads DAMVIQNPRYQVTQFGKPVTLSCSQTLNHNVMYWYQQKSSQAPKLLFHYYDKDFNNEADTPDNFQSRRPNTSFCFLDIRSPGLGDTAMYLCATSREVYGTYNEQFFGPGTRLTVL.

The chain employs TRBV10-3 and TRBJ1-5; tentative D call: TRBD1 (5 bases). The V gene lost 2 bases and the J gene lost 2 bases, with 10 bases spanning the gap. From germline, CDR1 is ENHRY and CDR2 SYGVKD. This CDR3 comprises 15 residues. CDR3 nucleotide sequence: TGTGCCATCAGTGAGCAAGGGGTAGGCAATCAGCCCCAGCATTTT. It encodes CAISEQGVGNQPQHF.

The chain uses TRBV27 and TRBJ2-2; weak D call: TRBD2 (5 bases). CDR3 length equals 20 residues. In germline, CDR1 is MNHEY, CDR2 SMNVEV (reference sequence). V lost 6 bases and J 2 bases, leaving 28 bases between the germline ends. Here the CDR3 reads CASSTFGPGLPSLNTGELFF. CDR3 DNA: TGTGCCAGCAGCACGTTTGGCCCCGGACTGCCGTCCTTAAACACCGGGGAGCTGTTTTTT.

This clone came up once. The chain has TRBV30 and TRBJ1-3; 8 bases map to TRBD1. V lost 3 bases, J lost 3 bases, and 7 bases stayed unmatched. There are 15 residues in the CDR3. Germline V gene data show CDR1 as GTSNPN and CDR2 as SVGIG (reference sequence). The CDR3 nucleotides read TGTGCCTGGAGGGGACGGACAGGGTATGGAAACACCATATATTTT. As protein: CAWRGRTGYGNTIYF.

This chain joins TRBV27 and TRBJ1-2; D gene uncertain. Trimming cost V 2 bases and J 14 bases, with 18 bases left between them. Germline values: CDR1 MNHEY, CDR2 SMNVEV (reference sequence). The CDR3 contains 13 residues. CDR3 in DNA: TGTGCCAGCAGTTTAGTGGGCAGCTACTTGGCAACCTTC. This encodes CASSLVGSYLATF.

This clone has more than one count but fewer than ten. This chain joins TRBV6-2 or TRBV6-3 and TRBJ1-5, with a possible D match to TRBD1 (6 bases). Looked up from germline, CDR1 is MNHEY and CDR2 is SVGEGT. This CDR3 has 14 amino acids. Trimming pared 4 bases from V and 8 bases from J, leaving 15 bases between. The CDR3 region is CASSSFGTGKPQHF. DNA for the CDR3: TGTGCCAGCAGTTCGTTCGGCACAGGGAAGCCCCAGCATTTT.

V gene TRBV27 combines with J gene TRBJ1-2, with 7 bases identical to TRBD1. V trimming: 4 bases; J trimming: 8 bases; junction bases outside the gene matches: 7. Germline V lookup: CDR1 MNHEY, CDR2 SMNVEV (reference sequence). CDR3 length: 13 amino acids. CDR3 DNA: TGTGCCAGCAGTTCCCGGACAGGTTCCGGCTACACCTTC. It codes for CASSSRTGSGYTF.

The V gene is TRBV5-1, the J gene TRBJ2-3; TRBD2 is a possible D gene (5 bases). The V gene's germline CDR1 is SGHRS and CDR2 YFSETQ. Trimming took 0 bases from V and 6 from J, leaving 11 bases between them. CDR3 length: 14 residues. The CDR3 region has the DNA TGCGCCAGCAGCTTGGAGACTACAGTTGATACGCAGTATTTT. Its translation: CASSLETTVDTQYF.